This TCR beta chain is drawn from a study of T cells in Graves' hyperthyroidism and ophthalmopathy. Study observations and caveats: Most thyroid clonotypes expanded above 0.001 appeared in blood too.

This clonotype was seen at least ten times. Its antigen is not known. V dropped 7 bases and J dropped 6 bases, with 16 bases sitting between them. Germline lookup yields CDR1 ENHRY and CDR2 SYGVKD. This CDR3 is 14 amino acids long. The source material, RNA transcripts, was used to amplify TCR beta CDR3 regions. Using the HTBI primer set, a first-round RT-PCR was run on the TCR CDR3. From the multiplex PCR reads, TCRdb called clonotypes with MiXCR, one entry per CDR3 protein. This table has under 400,000 distinct CDR3 sequences, roughly 14% appearing once. The sequencing sample was made of blood. The receptor was derived from a woman in her sixties or seventies with Graves' hyperthyroidism. The chain joins TRBV10-3 to TRBJ2-1; D is uncertain. DNA for the CDR3: TGTGCCATCACCGATCTACTCTCGACCAATGAGCAGTTCTTC. Translated: CAITDLLSTNEQFF.